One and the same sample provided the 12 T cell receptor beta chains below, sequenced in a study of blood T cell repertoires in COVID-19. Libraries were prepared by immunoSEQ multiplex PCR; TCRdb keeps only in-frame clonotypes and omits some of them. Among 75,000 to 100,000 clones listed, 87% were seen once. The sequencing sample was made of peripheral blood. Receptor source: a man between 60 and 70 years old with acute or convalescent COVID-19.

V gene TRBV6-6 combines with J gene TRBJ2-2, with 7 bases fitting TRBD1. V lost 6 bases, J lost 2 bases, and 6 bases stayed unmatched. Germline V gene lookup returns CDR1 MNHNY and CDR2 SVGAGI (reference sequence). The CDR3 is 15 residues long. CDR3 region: CASRMTGQNTGELFF. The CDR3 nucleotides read TGTGCCAGCAGGATGACAGGGCAAAACACCGGGGAGCTGTTTTTT.

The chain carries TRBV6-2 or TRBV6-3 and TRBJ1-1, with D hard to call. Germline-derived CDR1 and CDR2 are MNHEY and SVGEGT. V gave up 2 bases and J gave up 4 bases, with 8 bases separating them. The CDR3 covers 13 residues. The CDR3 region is CASSYEVGTEAFF. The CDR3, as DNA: TGTGCCAGCAGTTACGAGGTTGGCACTGAAGCTTTCTTT.

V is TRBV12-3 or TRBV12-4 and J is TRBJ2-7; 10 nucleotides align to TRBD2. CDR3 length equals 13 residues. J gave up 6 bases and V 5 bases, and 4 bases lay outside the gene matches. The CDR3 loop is CASSRASGGEQYF. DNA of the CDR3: TGTGCCAGCAGTCGAGCTAGCGGGGGCGAGCAGTACTTC.

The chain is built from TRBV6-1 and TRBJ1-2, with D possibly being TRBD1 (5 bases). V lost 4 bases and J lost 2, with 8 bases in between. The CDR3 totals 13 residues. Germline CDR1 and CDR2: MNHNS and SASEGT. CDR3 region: CASSAGGNYGYTF. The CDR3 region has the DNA TGTGCCAGCAGTGCCGGGGGGAACTATGGCTACACCTTC.

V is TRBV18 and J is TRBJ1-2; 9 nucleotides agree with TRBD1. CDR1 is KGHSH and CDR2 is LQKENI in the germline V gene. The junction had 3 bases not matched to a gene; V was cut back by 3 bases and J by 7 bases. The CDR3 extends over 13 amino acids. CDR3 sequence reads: CASSPRDRVGYTF. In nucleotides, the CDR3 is TGTGCCAGCTCACCCCGGGACAGGGTTGGCTACACCTTC.

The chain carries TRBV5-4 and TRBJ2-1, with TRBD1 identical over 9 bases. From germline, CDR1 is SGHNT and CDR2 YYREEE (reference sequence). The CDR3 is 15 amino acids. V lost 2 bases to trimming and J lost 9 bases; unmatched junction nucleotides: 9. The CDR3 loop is CASSFTGTGYGEQFF. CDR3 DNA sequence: TGTGCCAGCAGCTTCACCGGGACAGGGTACGGTGAGCAGTTCTTC.

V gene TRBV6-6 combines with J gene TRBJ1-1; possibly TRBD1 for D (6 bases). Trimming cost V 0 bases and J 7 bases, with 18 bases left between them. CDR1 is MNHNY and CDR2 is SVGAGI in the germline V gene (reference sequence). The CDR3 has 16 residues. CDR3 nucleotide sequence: TGTGCCAGCAGTTACTCCCAAGGGGGGGGGTACGGTGAAGCTTTCTTT. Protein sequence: CASSYSQGGGYGEAFF.

The CDR3 DNA reads TGTGCCTGGAGTGTAGGCGGGACAGCTATTGAAGCTTTCTTT. It is translated as CAWSVGGTAIEAFF. The gene calls are TRBV30 and TRBJ1-1; 7 bases agree with TRBD1. The CDR3 is 14 residues long. Germline V gene data show CDR1 as GTSNPN and CDR2 as SVGIG (reference sequence). The V gene end was trimmed by 0 bases and the J gene end by 7 bases; junction bases not matched to a gene: 8.

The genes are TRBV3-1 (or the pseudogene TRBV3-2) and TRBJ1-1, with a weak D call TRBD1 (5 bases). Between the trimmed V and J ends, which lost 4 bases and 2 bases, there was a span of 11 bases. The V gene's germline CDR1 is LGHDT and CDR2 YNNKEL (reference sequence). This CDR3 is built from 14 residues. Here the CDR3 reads CASSRQNLNTEAFF. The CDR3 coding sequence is TGTGCCAGCAGCCGACAGAACCTAAACACTGAAGCTTTCTTT.

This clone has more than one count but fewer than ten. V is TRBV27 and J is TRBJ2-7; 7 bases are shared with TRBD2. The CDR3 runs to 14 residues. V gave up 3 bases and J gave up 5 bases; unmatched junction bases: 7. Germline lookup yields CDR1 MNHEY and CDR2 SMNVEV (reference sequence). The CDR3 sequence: CASSFGGTPNEQYF. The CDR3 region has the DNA TGTGCCAGCAGTTTCGGGGGGACTCCTAACGAGCAGTACTTC.

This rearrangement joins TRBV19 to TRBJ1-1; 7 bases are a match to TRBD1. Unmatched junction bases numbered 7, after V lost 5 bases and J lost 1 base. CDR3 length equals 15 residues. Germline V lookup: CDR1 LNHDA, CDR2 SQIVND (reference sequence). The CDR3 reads CASSPWGQTNTEAFF. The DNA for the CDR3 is TGTGCCAGTAGTCCTTGGGGACAGACGAACACTGAAGCTTTCTTT.

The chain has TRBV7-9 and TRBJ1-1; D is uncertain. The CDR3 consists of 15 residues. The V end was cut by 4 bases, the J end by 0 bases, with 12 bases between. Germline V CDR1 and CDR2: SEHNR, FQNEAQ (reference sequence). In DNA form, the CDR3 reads TGTGCCAGCAGCTCCTACATAGACATGAACACTGAAGCTTTCTTT. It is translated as CASSSYIDMNTEAFF.